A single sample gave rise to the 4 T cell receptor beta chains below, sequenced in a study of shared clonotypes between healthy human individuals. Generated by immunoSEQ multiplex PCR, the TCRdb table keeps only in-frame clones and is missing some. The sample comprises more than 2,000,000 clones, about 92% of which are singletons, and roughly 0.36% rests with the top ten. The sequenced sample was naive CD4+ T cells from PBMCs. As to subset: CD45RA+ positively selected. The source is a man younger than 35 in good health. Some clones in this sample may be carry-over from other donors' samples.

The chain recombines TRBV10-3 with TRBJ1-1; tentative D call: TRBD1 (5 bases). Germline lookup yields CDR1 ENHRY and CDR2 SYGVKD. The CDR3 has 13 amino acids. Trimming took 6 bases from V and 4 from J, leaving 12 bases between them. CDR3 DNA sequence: TGTGCCATCAGGGGTGGGGGAGGCACTGAAGCTTTCTTT. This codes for CAIRGGGGTEAFF.

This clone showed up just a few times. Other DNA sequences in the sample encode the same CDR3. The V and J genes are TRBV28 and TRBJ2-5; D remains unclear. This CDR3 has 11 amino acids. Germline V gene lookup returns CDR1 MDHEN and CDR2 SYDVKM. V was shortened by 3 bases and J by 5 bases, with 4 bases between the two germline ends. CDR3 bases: TGTGCCAGCAGTTTGAGTGAGACCCAGTACTTC. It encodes CASSLSETQYF.

CDR3 loop: CASSLIRGNTEAFF. Here the CDR3 DNA reads TGTGCCAGCAGCTTAATTAGGGGAAACACTGAAGCTTTCTTT. The gene calls are TRBV11-2 and TRBJ1-1; possible D gene TRBD1, 5 bases. Trimming pared 2 bases from V and 2 bases from J, leaving 9 bases between. The CDR3 is 14 amino acids. Germline-derived CDR1 and CDR2 are SGHAT and FQNNGV. Supplemented by reference TRBV11-2 and TRBJ1-1, the full variable domain reads EAGVAQSPRYKIIEKRQSVAFWCNPISGHATLYWYQQILGQGPKLLIQFQNNGVVDDSQLPKDRFSAERLKGVDSTLKIQPAKLEDSAVYLCASSLIRGNTEAFFGQGTRLTVV.

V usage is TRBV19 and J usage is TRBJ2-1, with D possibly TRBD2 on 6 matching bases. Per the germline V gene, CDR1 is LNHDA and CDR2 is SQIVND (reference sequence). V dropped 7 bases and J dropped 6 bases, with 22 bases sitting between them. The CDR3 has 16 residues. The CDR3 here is CASKGPRTSLTNEQFF. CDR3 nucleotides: TGTGCCAGTAAAGGGCCCCGTACTAGCCTAACCAATGAGCAGTTCTTC.